The T cell receptor beta chain described here comes from a study of blood T cells in healthy people across ages. This clonotype was observed at least ten times. What it recognizes is unknown. Together with a sample-barcoded 5' primer, a J-beta primer mix was included in a second PCR lasting about 7 to 11 cycles. TCRdb recomputed calls from the 5' RACE reads with MiXCR, one row per CDR3 protein. The data hold over a million distinct CDR3 sequences, with 35% to 45% observed a single time. Study outcomes and limitations: A roughly linear age-dependent decrease characterized TCR beta diversity per million T cells. Naive and antigen-experienced cells could not be conclusively compared, given unsorted PBMCs.

This CDR3 has 12 residues. The V and J ends lost 4 bases and 10 bases, in that order; junction bases with no gene match: 5. CDR1 SQVTM and CDR2 ANQGSEA come from the germline V gene. Isolated PBMCs totaled at least 6.5 million in each sample. The chain joins TRBV29-1 to TRBJ2-1, with 9 bases lining up with TRBD2. The sample consisted of blood. The clonotype originates from a woman aged 18-29 years in good health. The CDR3 protein is CSVVSGSQEQFF. The DNA for the CDR3 is TGCAGCGTTGTTAGCGGGAGCCAAGAGCAGTTCTTC.